These 2 T cell receptor beta chains came from one sample sequenced in a study of T cells in Graves' hyperthyroidism and ophthalmopathy (dated by TCRdb to about 2019). The library was built by means of multiplex PCR. Data came from an Illumina HiSeq 2000. Amplification of TCR beta CDR3 regions was carried out from RNA transcripts. The TCR CDR3 was subjected to a first round of RT-PCR using the HTBI primer set and the Qiagen OneStep RT-PCR kit. The raw public reads went through TCRdb reprocessing: fastp at Q25, MiXCR clone calling, in-frame beta chains kept. Here each entry gathers all rows of one CDR3 protein and keeps the most common genes and DNA. The sample table records roughly 750,000 distinct CDR3 sequences; around 15% of these occur just once. The top ten clones comprise approximately 8% of the sample. Sequenced material: blood. The receptors here all came from a man between 18 and 35 years old with Graves' hyperthyroidism.

This clonotype was seen a few times. The genes are TRBV5-1 and TRBJ2-7, with D possibly matching TRBD2 (6 bases). The V and J ends lost 0 bases and 0 bases respectively, with 13 bases between them. The CDR3 is 16 amino acids. CDR1 is SGHRS, CDR2 YFSETQ, per germline. The CDR3 region is CASSLDGRRGSYEQYF. As DNA, the CDR3 is TGCGCCAGCAGCTTGGACGGTAGGCGGGGCTCCTACGAGCAGTACTTC. Variable domain in full (rest from reference TRBV5-1 and TRBJ2-7): KAGVTQTPRYLIKTRGQQVTLSCSPISGHRSVSWYQQTPGQGLQFLFEYFSETQRNKGNFPGRFSGRQFSNSRSEMNVSTLELGDSALYLCASSLDGRRGSYEQYFGPGTRLTVT.

The sample holds a few counts of this clonotype. The V call is TRBV10-3, the J call TRBJ2-7; TRBD1 aligns across 7 bases. CDR1 and CDR2 (germline): ENHRY, SYGVKD. This CDR3 spans 12 amino acids. Germline trimming cut 10 bases from V and 3 bases from J; bases unmatched to any gene: 6. This chain's CDR3 is CATTGAGYEQYF. The CDR3 DNA sequence: TGTGCCACAACAGGGGCCGGCTACGAGCAGTACTTC.